This T cell receptor (beta chain) was sequenced in a study of T-cell memory formation after mild COVID-19. One entry per CDR3 protein results from TCRdb running MiXCR on the 5' RACE reads. The sample has about 270,000 distinct CDR3 sequences, around 15% seen once. This clonotype was counted many times. CDR3 length: 12 amino acids. V was trimmed by 3 bases and J by 6 bases, leaving 9 bases between them. This TCR was recovered from a man aged 18-30 years who had mild COVID-19 (a few samples of this study predate the infection). Cell type and time point are not known. This chain uses TRBV12-3 or TRBV12-4 with TRBJ2-7; weak D call: TRBD2 (6 bases). Source material: PBMCs or a T cell subset sorted from them (not recorded which). CDR3 nucleotide sequence: TGTGCCAGCAGTTTCGGGGGAAGCGAGCAGTACGTC. Its protein product is CASSFGGSEQYV.